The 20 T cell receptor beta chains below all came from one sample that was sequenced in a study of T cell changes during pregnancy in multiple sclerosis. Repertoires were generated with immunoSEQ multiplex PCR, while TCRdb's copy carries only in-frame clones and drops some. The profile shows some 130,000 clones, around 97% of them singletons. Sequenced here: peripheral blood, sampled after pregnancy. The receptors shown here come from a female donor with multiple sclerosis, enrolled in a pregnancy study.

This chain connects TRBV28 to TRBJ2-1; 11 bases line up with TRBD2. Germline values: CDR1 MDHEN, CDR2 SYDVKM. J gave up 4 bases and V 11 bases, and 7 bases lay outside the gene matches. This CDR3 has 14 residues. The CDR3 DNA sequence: TGTGCCTCCTTACTAGCGGGAGAGTACAATGAGCAGTTCTTC. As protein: CASLLAGEYNEQFF.

The CDR3 nucleotides read TGTGCCAGCAGCCAAGATCTTGGGGCGACAGGGGGGGACTATGGCTACACCTTC. Its translation: CASSQDLGATGGDYGYTF. The chain couples TRBV4-2 to TRBJ1-2, with 9 bases identical to TRBD1. The V and J ends lost 0 bases and 3 bases, in that order; junction bases with no gene match: 11. Germline CDR1 reads LGHNA; CDR2 reads YNFKEQ. The CDR3 runs to 18 residues.

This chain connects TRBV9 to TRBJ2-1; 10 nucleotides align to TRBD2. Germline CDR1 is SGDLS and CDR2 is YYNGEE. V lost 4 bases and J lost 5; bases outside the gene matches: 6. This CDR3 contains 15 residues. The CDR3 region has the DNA TGTGCCAGCAGCAGAGCGGGAGGGTCCCACAATGAGCAGTTCTTC. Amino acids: CASSRAGGSHNEQFF.

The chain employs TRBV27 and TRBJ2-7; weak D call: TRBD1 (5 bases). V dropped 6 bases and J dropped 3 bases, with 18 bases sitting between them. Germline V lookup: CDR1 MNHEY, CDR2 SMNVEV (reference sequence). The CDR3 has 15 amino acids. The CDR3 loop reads CASRPTTGLGYEQYF. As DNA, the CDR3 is TGTGCCAGCAGACCGACAACAGGCTTAGGCTACGAGCAGTACTTC.

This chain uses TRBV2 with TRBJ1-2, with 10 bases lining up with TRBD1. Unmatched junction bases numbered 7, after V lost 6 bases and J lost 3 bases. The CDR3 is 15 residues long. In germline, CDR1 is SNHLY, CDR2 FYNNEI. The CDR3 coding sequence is TGTGCCAGCAGGGGGGACAGGGGCTATGACTATGGCTACACCTTC. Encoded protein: CASRGDRGYDYGYTF.

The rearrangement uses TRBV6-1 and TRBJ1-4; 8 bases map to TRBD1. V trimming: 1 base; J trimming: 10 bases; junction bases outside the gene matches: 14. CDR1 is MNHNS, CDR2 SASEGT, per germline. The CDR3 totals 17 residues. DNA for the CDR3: TGTGCCAGCAGTGAAGGGGGACAGGTGCAGGCAATTGGAAAACTGTTTTTT. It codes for CASSEGGQVQAIGKLFF.

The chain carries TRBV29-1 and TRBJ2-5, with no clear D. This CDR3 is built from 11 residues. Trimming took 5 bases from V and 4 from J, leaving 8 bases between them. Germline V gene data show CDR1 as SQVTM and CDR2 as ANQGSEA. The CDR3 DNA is TGCAGCGTTCGACACCCAGAGACCCAGTACTTC. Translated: CSVRHPETQYF.

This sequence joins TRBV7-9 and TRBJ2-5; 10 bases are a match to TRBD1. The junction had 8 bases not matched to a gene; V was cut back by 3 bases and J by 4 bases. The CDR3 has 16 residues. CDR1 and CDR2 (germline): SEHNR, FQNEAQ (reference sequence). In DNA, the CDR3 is TGTGCCAGCAGCTTTAGTCGGGGACAGGGGATAGAGACCCAGTACTTC. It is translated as CASSFSRGQGIETQYF.

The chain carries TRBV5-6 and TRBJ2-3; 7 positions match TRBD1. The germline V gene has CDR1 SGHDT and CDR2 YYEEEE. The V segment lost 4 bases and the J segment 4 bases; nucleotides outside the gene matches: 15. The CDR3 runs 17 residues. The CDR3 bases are TGTGCCAGCAGCGAACCCCGGACAGGCAGAGGGGCAGATACGCAGTATTTT. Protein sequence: CASSEPRTGRGADTQYF. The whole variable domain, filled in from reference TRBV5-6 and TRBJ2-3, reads DAGVTQSPTHLIKTRGQQVTLRCSPKSGHDTVSWYQQALGQGPQFIFQYYEEEERQRGNFPDRFSGHQFPNYSSELNVNALLLGDSALYLCASSEPRTGRGADTQYFGPGTRLTVL.

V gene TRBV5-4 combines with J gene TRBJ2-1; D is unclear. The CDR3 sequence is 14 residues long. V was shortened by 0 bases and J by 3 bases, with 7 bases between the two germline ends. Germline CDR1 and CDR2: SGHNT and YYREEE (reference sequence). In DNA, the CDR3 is TGTGCCAGCAGCTTGGGGGCAGTCTACAATGAGCAGTTCTTC. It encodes CASSLGAVYNEQFF.

The DNA of the CDR3 is TGTGCCAGCAGCGAAACAAGGGGCACTGAAGCTTTCTTT. It specifies CASSETRGTEAFF. V and J are TRBV27 and TRBJ1-1; tentative D call: TRBD1 (5 bases). The CDR3 covers 13 residues. V was pared by 6 bases and J by 4 bases, with 12 bases between. The germline gives CDR1 MNHEY, CDR2 SMNVEV (reference sequence).

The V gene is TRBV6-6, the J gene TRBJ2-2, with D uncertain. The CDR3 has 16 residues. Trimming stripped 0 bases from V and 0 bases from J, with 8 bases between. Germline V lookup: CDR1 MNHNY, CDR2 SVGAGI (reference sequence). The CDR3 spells CASSYSRPPNTGELFF. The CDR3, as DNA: TGTGCCAGCAGTTACTCCAGGCCCCCGAACACCGGGGAGCTGTTTTTT.

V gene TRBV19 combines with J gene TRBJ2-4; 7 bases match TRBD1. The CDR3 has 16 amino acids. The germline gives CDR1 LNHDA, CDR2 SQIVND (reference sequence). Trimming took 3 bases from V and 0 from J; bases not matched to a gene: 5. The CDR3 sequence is CASSIGTELAKNIQYF. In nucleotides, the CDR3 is TGTGCCAGTAGTATCGGGACAGAGCTAGCCAAAAACATTCAGTACTTC.

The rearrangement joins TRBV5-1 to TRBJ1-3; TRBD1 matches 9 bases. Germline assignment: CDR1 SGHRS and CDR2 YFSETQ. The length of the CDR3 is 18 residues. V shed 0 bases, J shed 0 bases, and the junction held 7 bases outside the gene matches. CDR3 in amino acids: CASSLGTGDSHSGNTIYF. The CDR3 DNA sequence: TGCGCCAGCAGCTTGGGGACAGGGGACTCCCACTCTGGAAACACCATATATTTT.

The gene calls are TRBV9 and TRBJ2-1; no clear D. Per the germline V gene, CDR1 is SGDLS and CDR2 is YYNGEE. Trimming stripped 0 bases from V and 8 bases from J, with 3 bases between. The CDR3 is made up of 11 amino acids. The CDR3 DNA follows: TGTGCCAGCAGCGTAGCAGATGAGCAGTTCTTC. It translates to CASSVADEQFF.

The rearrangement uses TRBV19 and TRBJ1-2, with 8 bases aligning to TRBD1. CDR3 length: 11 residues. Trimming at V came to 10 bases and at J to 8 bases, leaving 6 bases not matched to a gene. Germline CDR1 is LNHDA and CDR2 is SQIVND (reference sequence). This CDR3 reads CATQGAQGYTF. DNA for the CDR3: TGTGCCACCCAGGGGGCGCAAGGCTACACCTTC. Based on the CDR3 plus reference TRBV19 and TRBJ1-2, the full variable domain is DGGITQSPKYLFRKEGQNVTLSCEQNLNHDAMYWYRQDPGQGLRLIYYSQIVNDFQKGDIAEGYSVSREKKESFPLTVTSAQKNPTAFYLCATQGAQGYTFGSGTRLTVV.

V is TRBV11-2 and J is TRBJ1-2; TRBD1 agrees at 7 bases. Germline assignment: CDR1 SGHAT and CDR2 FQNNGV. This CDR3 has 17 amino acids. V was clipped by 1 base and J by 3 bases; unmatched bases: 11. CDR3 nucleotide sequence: TGTGCCAGCAGCTTAGTCTTCCAGGGCAGGGGGTACTATGGCTACACCTTC. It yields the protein CASSLVFQGRGYYGYTF.

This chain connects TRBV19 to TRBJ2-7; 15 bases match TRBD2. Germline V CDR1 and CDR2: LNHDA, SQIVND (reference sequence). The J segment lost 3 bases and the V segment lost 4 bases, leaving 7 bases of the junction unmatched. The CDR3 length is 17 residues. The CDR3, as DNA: TGTGCCAGTAGTAGACTAGGGACTAGCGGGAGGTACTACGAGCAGTACTTC. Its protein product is CASSRLGTSGRYYEQYF.

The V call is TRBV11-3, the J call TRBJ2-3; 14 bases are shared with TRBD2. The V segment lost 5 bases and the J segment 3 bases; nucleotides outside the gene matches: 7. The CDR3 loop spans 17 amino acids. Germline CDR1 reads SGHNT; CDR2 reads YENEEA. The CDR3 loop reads CASSASGLAGGTDTQYF. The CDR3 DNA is TGTGCCAGCAGCGCTTCCGGACTAGCGGGAGGAACAGATACGCAGTATTTT.

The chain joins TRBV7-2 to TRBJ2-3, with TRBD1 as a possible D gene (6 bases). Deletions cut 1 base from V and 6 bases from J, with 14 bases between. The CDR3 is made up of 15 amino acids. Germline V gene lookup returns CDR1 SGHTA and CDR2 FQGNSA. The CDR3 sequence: CASSLGTARGDTQYF. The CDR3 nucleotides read TGTGCCAGCAGCTTAGGGACAGCCCGAGGGGATACGCAGTATTTT.